The rows below give T cell receptor beta chains drawn from one sample of a study of T cell repertoires in cytomegalovirus infection. MiXCR, applied by TCRdb to the reads, yields one record per CDR3 protein. The top ten hold about two fifths of the sample, which has approximately 100,000 distinct CDR3 sequences, more than 20% seen once. The sequenced sample consisted of CD8+ T cells from PBMCs. The receptors were gathered from a human donor in good health (CMV status not recorded). Some clones in this sample may be carry-over from other donors' samples. CDR3s include the opening cysteine and the closing phenylalanine or tryptophan. A D gene is named only where the DNA matches it firmly. Expanded clones are given a class, and other clones once, few, many or no size at all.

v_gene: TRBV18
abundance: .
j_gene: TRBJ2-2
d_gene: TRBD2
CDR3aa: CASSPGPLTSGINTGELFF
CDR3nt: TGTGCCAGCTCACCAGGCCCCTTGACTAGCGGGATTAACACCGGGGAGCTGTTTTTT

v_gene: TRBV4-3
abundance: many
j_gene: TRBJ1-4
d_gene: .
CDR3aa: CASSQDRNRREKLFF
CDR3nt: TGCGCCAGCAGCCAAGATCGTAACAGGCGAGAAAAACTGTTTTTT

v_gene: TRBV7-9
abundance: few
j_gene: TRBJ2-1
d_gene: .
CDR3aa: CASSGRSDEQFF
CDR3nt: TGTGCCAGCAGCGGGAGGTCGGATGAGCAGTTCTTC

v_gene: TRBV7-9
abundance: many
j_gene: TRBJ2-1
d_gene: TRBD2
CDR3aa: CASSSNLAGGSNEQFF
CDR3nt: TGTGCCAGCAGCTCAAATCTAGCGGGAGGGTCTAATGAGCAGTTCTTC

v_gene: TRBV4-1
abundance: few
j_gene: TRBJ2-7
d_gene: .
CDR3aa: CASSQDELGEQYF
CDR3nt: TGCGCCAGCAGCCAAGATGAGTTGGGCGAGCAGTACTTC

v_gene: TRBV28
abundance: many
j_gene: TRBJ2-5
d_gene: .
CDR3aa: CASSPRQPRETQYF
CDR3nt: TGTGCCAGCAGCCCCCGACAGCCGAGGGAGACCCAGTACTTC

v_gene: TRBV7-9
abundance: many
j_gene: TRBJ2-7
d_gene: .
CDR3aa: CASSLEVVSYEQYF
CDR3nt: TGTGCCAGCAGCTTGGAAGTCGTCTCCTACGAGCAGTACTTC

v_gene: TRBV25-1
abundance: .
j_gene: TRBJ2-7
d_gene: .
CDR3aa: CASSDEIAYEQYF
CDR3nt: TGTGCCAGCAGTGATGAGATTGCCTACGAGCAGTACTTC

v_gene: TRBV4-1
abundance: few
j_gene: TRBJ2-1
d_gene: .
CDR3aa: CASSQEAETPEQFF
CDR3nt: TGCGCCAGCAGCCAAGAAGCGGAGACCCCCGAGCAGTTCTTC

v_gene: TRBV7-2
abundance: many
j_gene: TRBJ1-2
d_gene: .
CDR3aa: CASSLWASTNYGYTF
CDR3nt: TGTGCCAGCAGCTTGTGGGCGTCCACTAACTATGGCTACACCTTC

v_gene: TRBV20-1
abundance: .
j_gene: TRBJ2-7
d_gene: .
CDR3aa: CSAPSSTVSAYEQYF
CDR3nt: TGCAGTGCACCCTCATCAACGGTGTCCGCCTACGAGCAGTACTTC

v_gene: TRBV13
abundance: .
j_gene: TRBJ1-2
d_gene: .
CDR3aa: CASSLGRQAFFGYTF
CDR3nt: TGTGCCAGCAGCTTAGGCCGACAGGCGTTCTTTGGCTACACCTTC

v_gene: TRBV28
abundance: .
j_gene: TRBJ1-1
d_gene: TRBD1
CDR3aa: CASRLQGRRDTEAFF
CDR3nt: TGTGCCAGCAGGTTACAGGGGAGGCGGGACACTGAAGCTTTCTTT

v_gene: TRBV28
abundance: few
j_gene: TRBJ2-7
d_gene: TRBD1
CDR3aa: CASSWDRGTYEQYF
CDR3nt: TGTGCCAGCAGTTGGGACAGGGGTACCTACGAGCAGTACTTC

v_gene: TRBV12-3/TRBV12-4
abundance: .
j_gene: TRBJ2-3
d_gene: .
CDR3aa: CASSPTTVTQYF
CDR3nt: TGTGCCAGCAGTCCCACGACCGTGACGCAGTATTTT

v_gene: TRBV14
abundance: few
j_gene: TRBJ1-3
d_gene: .
CDR3aa: CASSQDRGLGSGNTIYF
CDR3nt: TGTGCCAGCAGCCAAGATCGGGGGCTCGGCTCTGGAAACACCATATATTTT

v_gene: TRBV10-3
abundance: .
j_gene: TRBJ2-3
d_gene: .
CDR3aa: CAIRRDTSSTDTQYF
CDR3nt: TGTGCCATCAGACGGGACACCTCTAGCACAGATACGCAGTATTTT

v_gene: TRBV20-1
abundance: few
j_gene: TRBJ2-2
d_gene: TRBD1
CDR3aa: CSAEGQGYTGELFF
CDR3nt: TGCAGTGCCGAAGGACAGGGATACACCGGGGAGCTGTTTTTT

v_gene: TRBV6-5
abundance: few
j_gene: TRBJ2-7
d_gene: TRBD1
CDR3aa: CASSYSGQSFEQYF
CDR3nt: TGTGCCAGCAGTTACTCGGGACAGTCATTCGAGCAGTACTTC

v_gene: TRBV20-1
abundance: few
j_gene: TRBJ2-5
d_gene: TRBD2
CDR3aa: CSAYDPGTRGETQYF
CDR3nt: TGCAGTGCTTATGATCCGGGGACTAGAGGGGAGACCCAGTACTTC

v_gene: TRBV4-2
abundance: few
j_gene: TRBJ1-4
d_gene: .
CDR3aa: CASSPSRGNEKLFF
CDR3nt: TGTGCCAGCAGCCCATCACGGGGTAATGAAAAACTGTTTTTT

v_gene: TRBV5-6
abundance: .
j_gene: TRBJ2-5
d_gene: TRBD1
CDR3aa: CASSLKGQGSETQYF
CDR3nt: TGTGCCAGCAGCTTGAAGGGACAGGGGTCCGAGACCCAGTACTTC

v_gene: TRBV7-3
abundance: .
j_gene: TRBJ2-1
d_gene: TRBD1
CDR3aa: CASSLIGQGSNEQFF
CDR3nt: TGTGCCAGCAGCTTAATCGGACAGGGGAGCAATGAGCAGTTCTTC

v_gene: TRBV7-9
abundance: many
j_gene: TRBJ2-5
d_gene: .
CDR3aa: CASSLRNQETQYF
CDR3nt: TGTGCCAGCAGCTTACGGAATCAAGAGACCCAGTACTTC

v_gene: TRBV5-1
abundance: few
j_gene: TRBJ2-3
d_gene: TRBD1
CDR3aa: CASSGPAIAGGATDTQYF
CDR3nt: TGCGCCAGCAGCGGCCCGGCGATCGCAGGGGGCGCAACAGATACGCAGTATTTT

v_gene: TRBV7-9
abundance: many
j_gene: TRBJ2-7
d_gene: TRBD2
CDR3aa: CASSGQGRPGLAGRSSYEQYF
CDR3nt: TGTGCCAGCAGCGGACAGGGGCGACCGGGACTAGCGGGACGAAGTTCCTACGAGCAGTACTTC

v_gene: TRBV6-1
abundance: few
j_gene: TRBJ2-7
d_gene: TRBD2
CDR3aa: CASSEARLAGPYEQYF
CDR3nt: TGTGCCAGCAGTGAAGCAAGGCTAGCGGGGCCCTACGAGCAGTACTTC